Presented here are 32 T cell receptor beta chains from one specimen sequenced in a study of shared clonotypes between healthy human individuals. Clones were read by immunoSEQ multiplex PCR, and TCRdb kept only the in-frame ones, dropping some. The table lists roughly 2.1 million clones, 90% to 95% of them singletons. CD8 cells classed as naive were CD45RO-negative and positively selected for CCR7, excluding terminally differentiated effector memory CD45RA+ cells. Sequencing was performed on naive CD8+ T cells from PBMCs. The receptors here all came from a man between 18 and 29 years old in good health. Some clones in this sample may be carry-over from other donors' samples.

The chain is built from TRBV4-2 and TRBJ2-1, with TRBD2 matching over 8 bases. J lost 5 bases, V lost 6 bases, and 3 bases had no gene match. The CDR3 covers 13 residues. Germline V gene data show CDR1 as LGHNA and CDR2 as YNFKEQ. CDR3 DNA: TGTGCCAGCAGAGTAGCGGGACACAATGAGCAGTTCTTC. It yields the protein CASRVAGHNEQFF.

This clone has a handful of counts. V usage is TRBV9 and J usage is TRBJ1-5, with D tentatively TRBD1 (6 bases). This CDR3 is built from 14 residues. CDR1 SGDLS and CDR2 YYNGEE come from the germline V gene. V was pared by 4 bases and J by 0 bases, with 8 bases between. CDR3 sequence: CASSRGVSNQPQHF. In nucleotides, the CDR3 is TGTGCCAGCAGCAGGGGGGTTAGCAATCAGCCCCAGCATTTT.

A single count supports this clone. The V and J genes are TRBV7-8 and TRBJ2-1; 10 nucleotides match TRBD1. The CDR3 consists of 14 residues. J gave up 5 bases and V 5 bases, and 3 bases lay outside the gene matches. CDR1 is SGHVS, CDR2 FQNEAQ, per germline. The CDR3 reads CASSRDRGDNEQFF. The CDR3 nucleotides read TGTGCCAGCAGCCGGGACAGGGGCGACAATGAGCAGTTCTTC. The variable domain in full, completed from reference TRBV7-8 and TRBJ2-1, reads GAGVSQSPRYKVAKRGQDVALRCDPISGHVSLFWYQQALGQGPEFLTYFQNEAQLDKSGLPSDRFFAERPEGSVSTLKIQRTQQEDSAVYLCASSRDRGDNEQFFGPGTRLTVL.

The chain recombines TRBV13 with TRBJ2-7; TRBD2 matches 7 bases. CDR1 is PRHDT, CDR2 FYEKMQ, per germline (reference sequence). The junction had 12 bases not matched to a gene; V was cut back by 1 base and J by 0 bases. The CDR3 is 18 amino acids. CDR3 sequence: CASSLVSGVAGNSYEQYF. DNA for the CDR3: TGTGCCAGCAGCTTAGTGTCCGGCGTAGCGGGCAACTCCTACGAGCAGTACTTC.

The genes are TRBV19 and TRBJ2-1; a weak D match, TRBD2 (6 bases). The V end was cut by 0 bases, the J end by 9 bases, with 12 bases between. Germline V gene lookup returns CDR1 LNHDA and CDR2 SQIVND (reference sequence). The CDR3 has 14 amino acids. The CDR3, as DNA: TGTGCCAGTAGTATAGATACAGGAGGGCTTGAGCAGTTCTTC. It specifies CASSIDTGGLEQFF.

The gene calls are TRBV19 and TRBJ2-3; TRBD2 is a possible D gene (6 bases). Germline lookup yields CDR1 LNHDA and CDR2 SQIVND (reference sequence). The CDR3 runs to 16 residues. Between the trimmed V and J ends, which lost 7 bases and 1 base, there was a span of 18 bases. The CDR3 DNA reads as TGTGCCAGTACCACGACTAGAGGTGGGGGCACAGATACGCAGTATTTT. It codes for CASTTTRGGGTDTQYF.

The genes are TRBV28 and TRBJ2-7; TRBD2 matches 11 bases. The CDR3 extends over 14 amino acids. The germline V gene encodes CDR1 MDHEN and CDR2 SYDVKM. V was clipped by 3 bases and J by 5 bases; unmatched bases: 3. CDR3 residues: CASSFGTSGHEQYF. CDR3 nucleotide sequence: TGTGCCAGCAGTTTCGGGACTAGCGGACACGAGCAGTACTTC. Full variable domain (outside the CDR3, taken from reference TRBV28 and TRBJ2-7): DVKVTQSSRYLVKRTGEKVFLECVQDMDHENMFWYRQDPGLGLRLIYFSYDVKMKEKGDIPEGYSVSREKKERFSLILESASTNQTSMYLCASSFGTSGHEQYFGPGTRLTVT.

This clone was seen once. The chain joins TRBV27 to TRBJ2-1, with TRBD1 identical over 8 bases. The CDR3 sequence is 15 residues long. V lost 8 bases, J lost 0 bases, and 6 bases stayed unmatched. Germline V gene sequence: CDR1 MNHEY, CDR2 SMNVEV (reference sequence). The CDR3 nucleotides read TGTGCCAGCCAACAGGGGGGCAGCTCCTACAATGAGCAGTTCTTC. It is translated as CASQQGGSSYNEQFF.

V is TRBV4-1 and J is TRBJ1-2, with a weak D call TRBD1 (6 bases). Trimming cost V 1 base and J 1 base, with 16 bases left between them. Germline CDR1 and CDR2: MGHRA and YSYEKL. CDR3 length: 17 residues. The CDR3 DNA sequence: TGCGCCAGCAGCCAAGGAGGGGGGATGGCAGTTAACTATGGCTACACCTTC. Its protein product is CASSQGGGMAVNYGYTF.

The chain is built from TRBV6-1 and TRBJ2-1; no clear D gene. Looked up from germline, CDR1 is MNHNS and CDR2 is SASEGT. V shed 10 bases and J shed 1 base, with 14 bases lying between them. The CDR3 spans 14 residues. The CDR3 sequence: CATYRLYSYNEQFF. CDR3 sequence (DNA): TGTGCCACCTACCGTCTCTATTCCTACAATGAGCAGTTCTTC.

This clone has more than one count but fewer than ten. This chain links TRBV6-1 with TRBJ1-1, with D perhaps matching TRBD1 (6 bases). Germline V gene lookup returns CDR1 MNHNS and CDR2 SASEGT. Trimming took off 0 bases at V and 6 bases at J, with 11 bases between the two ends. This CDR3 is 14 amino acids long. The CDR3 coding sequence is TGTGCCAGCAGTGAAGCCCGTACAGGGCCTGAAGCTTTCTTT. It encodes CASSEARTGPEAFF.

The chain links TRBV30 to TRBJ2-7; 7 nucleotides align to TRBD1. The V segment lost 3 bases and the J segment 2 bases; nucleotides outside the gene matches: 10. The CDR3 sequence is 15 residues long. The V gene's germline CDR1 is GTSNPN and CDR2 SVGIG (reference sequence). CDR3 amino acids: CAWRIRDSSTYEQYF. CDR3 in DNA: TGTGCCTGGAGGATACGGGACAGCTCAACCTACGAGCAGTACTTC.

The chain employs TRBV6-5 and TRBJ2-7, with a weak D call TRBD1 (6 bases). V lost 1 base to trimming and J lost 3 bases, with 10 bases between them. The CDR3 sequence is 14 residues long. The germline gives CDR1 MNHEY, CDR2 SVGAGI. CDR3 bases: TGTGCCAGCAGTTACTACGCCAGGGGCTACGAGCAGTACTTC. Its translation: CASSYYARGYEQYF.

The genes are TRBV19 and TRBJ2-5; D is perhaps TRBD1 (5 bases). This CDR3 contains 13 residues. In germline, CDR1 is LNHDA, CDR2 SQIVND (reference sequence). The V end was cut by 2 bases, the J end by 7 bases, with 11 bases between. CDR3 region: CASSIRTLWTQYF. The DNA for the CDR3 is TGTGCCAGTAGTATACGGACACTGTGGACCCAGTACTTC.

V gene TRBV29-1 combines with J gene TRBJ2-7; D is tentatively TRBD1 or TRBD2 (5 bases each). Germline V CDR1 and CDR2: SQVTM, ANQGSEA. The CDR3 totals 14 residues. V was clipped by 4 bases and J by 4 bases, with 17 bases between them. CDR3 protein: CSVGPQRGLYEQYF. The DNA of the CDR3 is TGCAGCGTTGGCCCCCAGAGGGGTTTGTACGAGCAGTACTTC.

The gene calls are TRBV11-2 and TRBJ2-5; maybe TRBD1 (5 bases). The end of the DNA is better explained by TRBJ2-7, so the J call may be wrong. The germline CDR1 and CDR2 sequences are SGHAT and FQNNGV. The CDR3 runs to 14 residues. Here the CDR3 reads CASSLGGTRAEQYF. CDR3 nucleotide sequence: TGTGCCAGCAGCTTAGGGGGAACCAGGGCCGAGCAGTACTTC.

The V gene is TRBV29-1, the J gene TRBJ2-7; 7 positions agree with TRBD2. This CDR3 region has 16 residues. V lost 1 base, J lost 3 bases, and 12 bases stayed unmatched. The germline V gene has CDR1 SQVTM and CDR2 ANQGSEA. CDR3 nucleotide sequence: TGCAGCGTTGAAGGTTTACGGGACGGCGGGGGCTACGAGCAGTACTTC. Protein: CSVEGLRDGGGYEQYF.

V gene TRBV7-9 combines with J gene TRBJ2-1; D is perhaps TRBD2 (6 bases). V lost 2 bases, J lost 9 bases, and 17 bases lay in between. Germline V gene sequence: CDR1 SEHNR, CDR2 FQNEAQ (reference sequence). This CDR3 has 15 amino acids. The CDR3 sequence: CASSLPLGGRSEQFF. The CDR3 coding sequence is TGTGCCAGCAGCTTACCTTTGGGGGGAAGGAGTGAGCAGTTCTTC. Complete variable domain (other parts from reference TRBV7-9 and TRBJ2-1): DTGVSQNPRHKITKRGQNVTFRCDPISEHNRLYWYRQTLGQGPEFLTYFQNEAQLEKSRLLSDRFSAERPKGSFSTLEIQRTEQGDSAMYLCASSLPLGGRSEQFFGPGTRLTVL.

The CDR3 nucleotides read TGTGCCAGCAGCCCCCCTTTTTATAGCGGCTTCTACGAGCAGTACTTC. Protein: CASSPPFYSGFYEQYF. This chain connects TRBV5-6 to TRBJ2-7; weak D call: TRBD2 (6 bases). Germline V gives CDR1 SGHDT, CDR2 YYEEEE. The V gene lost 4 bases and the J gene lost 3 bases, with 20 bases spanning the gap. The CDR3 covers 16 residues.

This chain joins TRBV28 and TRBJ2-2; 10 bases map to TRBD2. Germline V lookup: CDR1 MDHEN, CDR2 SYDVKM. This CDR3 has 18 amino acids. V shed 4 bases and J 5 bases; nucleotides not matched to a gene: 13. CDR3 sequence (DNA): TGTGCCAGCAGTTCCCGACCCCTAGCGGGAGAAAGAACCGGGGAGCTGTTTTTT. Protein sequence: CASSSRPLAGERTGELFF.

This rearrangement joins TRBV11-2 to TRBJ2-3; D not resolved. CDR1 is SGHAT and CDR2 is FQNNGV in the germline V gene. The V end lost 4 bases, the J end lost 2 bases, and 13 bases lay between the germline ends. The CDR3 runs to 15 residues. In nucleotides, the CDR3 is TGTGCCAGCAGCTCGGCACAGCACAACACAGATACGCAGTATTTT. Translating gives CASSSAQHNTDTQYF.

The chain combines TRBV19 with TRBJ2-5, with TRBD2 as a possible D gene (5 bases). The CDR3 consists of 13 residues. Trimming shortened V by 5 bases and J by 3 bases, and 10 bases separated the two germline ends. CDR1 LNHDA and CDR2 SQIVND come from the germline V gene (reference sequence). The CDR3 sequence is CASSPPGKETQYF. The CDR3 DNA reads TGTGCCAGTAGTCCCCCGGGGAAAGAGACCCAGTACTTC. The entire variable domain, with the rest obtained from reference TRBV19 and TRBJ2-5, is as follows: DGGITQSPKYLFRKEGQNVTLSCEQNLNHDAMYWYRQDPGQGLRLIYYSQIVNDFQKGDIAEGYSVSREKKESFPLTVTSAQKNPTAFYLCASSPPGKETQYFGPGTRLLVL.

This clone was observed a single time. This sequence joins TRBV7-9 and TRBJ2-7; TRBD2 aligns across 8 bases. Losses at the gene ends were 1 base for V and 3 bases for J; bases not matched to a gene: 8. Germline V gene data show CDR1 as SEHNR and CDR2 as FQNEAQ (reference sequence). The CDR3 has 16 residues. CDR3 sequence: CASSLGYGRAHYEQYF. The CDR3 region has the DNA TGTGCCAGCAGCTTAGGATACGGGAGGGCCCACTACGAGCAGTACTTC.

V and J are TRBV29-1 and TRBJ2-5, with 7 nucleotides matching TRBD1. The better agreement between TRBJ2-7 and the DNA end casts doubt on the J call. This CDR3 spans 15 amino acids. Germline V lookup: CDR1 SQVTM, CDR2 ANQGSEA. The CDR3 region is CSGIFPGQRTYEQYF. DNA of the CDR3: TGCAGCGGTATATTTCCGGGACAGAGGACCTACGAGCAGTACTTC.

V gene TRBV2 combines with J gene TRBJ2-5; D is unclear. This CDR3 is built from 15 residues. The germline gives CDR1 SNHLY, CDR2 FYNNEI. V shed 6 bases and J shed 3 bases, with 17 bases lying between them. The CDR3, as DNA: TGTGCCAGCAGACTCAGACGGGCCATGGAAGAGACCCAGTACTTC. This translates into CASRLRRAMEETQYF.

This chain connects TRBV6-4 to TRBJ2-1; 7 positions match TRBD2. This CDR3 region has 16 residues. Germline V gene lookup returns CDR1 MRHNA and CDR2 SNTAGT. The trim removed 4 bases at V and 4 bases at J, leaving 10 bases unmatched. The DNA for the CDR3 is TGTGCCAGCAGTGGCGGGTCGGCGGGAGTATACAATGAGCAGTTCTTC. This translates into CASSGGSAGVYNEQFF.

The CDR3 DNA follows: TGTGCCAGCTCACCGATGACAGGGGCTCTGCTAGCTTCTGGGGCCAACGTCCTGACTTTC. It specifies CASSPMTGALLASGANVLTF. The rearrangement joins TRBV18 to TRBJ2-6; 8 nucleotides align to TRBD1. Trimming cost V 3 bases and J 1 base; bases outside gene matches: 14. Germline V gene sequence: CDR1 KGHSH, CDR2 LQKENI. The CDR3 is 20 residues long.

This clone showed up just once. The sample holds other DNA sequences that translate to the same CDR3. The chain has TRBV7-9 and TRBJ2-7, with 10 bases aligning to TRBD2. Losses at the gene ends were 5 bases for V and 4 bases for J; bases not matched to a gene: 11. Germline values: CDR1 SEHNR, CDR2 FQNEAQ (reference sequence). This CDR3 is 16 amino acids long. The CDR3 loop is CASSPISGRAVYEQYF. The CDR3 DNA follows: TGTGCCAGCAGCCCAATAAGCGGGAGGGCCGTTTACGAGCAGTACTTC. The complete variable domain, with remaining parts taken from reference TRBV7-9 and TRBJ2-7, reads DTGVSQNPRHKITKRGQNVTFRCDPISEHNRLYWYRQTLGQGPEFLTYFQNEAQLEKSRLLSDRFSAERPKGSFSTLEIQRTEQGDSAMYLCASSPISGRAVYEQYFGPGTRLTVT.

The chain combines TRBV13 with TRBJ2-1, with D maybe TRBD2 (5 bases). The CDR3 spans 14 residues. Germline CDR1 is PRHDT and CDR2 is FYEKMQ (reference sequence). V was cut by 5 bases and J by 4 bases, with 12 bases left in between. CDR3 DNA sequence: TGTGCCAGCAGCCCCCGGGGAGCGTACAATGAGCAGTTCTTC. This translates into CASSPRGAYNEQFF.

As regards this clone: A read error may produce the germline difference seen at one junction end. V usage is TRBV6-5 and J usage is TRBJ1-1; 8 nucleotides agree with TRBD1. The CDR3 spans 15 residues. CDR1 and CDR2 from the germline V gene are MNHEY and SVGAGI. CDR3 loop: CASSSGQGKNTEAFF. CDR3 sequence (DNA): TGTGCCAGCAGTTCAGGACAGGGAAAGAACACTGAGGCTTTCTTT.

Points on this clone: At the DNA level, this CDR3 is encoded by other sequences in the same sample as well. The rearrangement uses TRBV9 and TRBJ2-7; a possible D gene is TRBD2 (6 bases). The length of the CDR3 is 15 residues. With 0 bases removed from V and 2 bases from J, the gap between germline ends came to 12 bases. CDR1 is SGDLS and CDR2 is YYNGEE in the germline V gene. CDR3: CASSVAPGGAYEQYF. The CDR3 nucleotides are TGTGCCAGCAGCGTAGCCCCCGGCGGGGCCTACGAGCAGTACTTC.

The V gene is TRBV6-1, the J gene TRBJ1-5, with D possibly being TRBD1 (5 bases). V lost 8 bases and J 5 bases, leaving 7 bases between the germline ends. CDR1 and CDR2 from the germline V gene are MNHNS and SASEGT. This CDR3 comprises 11 residues. The CDR3 reads CASGGDQPQHF. The DNA of the CDR3 is TGTGCCAGCGGAGGGGATCAGCCCCAGCATTTT.